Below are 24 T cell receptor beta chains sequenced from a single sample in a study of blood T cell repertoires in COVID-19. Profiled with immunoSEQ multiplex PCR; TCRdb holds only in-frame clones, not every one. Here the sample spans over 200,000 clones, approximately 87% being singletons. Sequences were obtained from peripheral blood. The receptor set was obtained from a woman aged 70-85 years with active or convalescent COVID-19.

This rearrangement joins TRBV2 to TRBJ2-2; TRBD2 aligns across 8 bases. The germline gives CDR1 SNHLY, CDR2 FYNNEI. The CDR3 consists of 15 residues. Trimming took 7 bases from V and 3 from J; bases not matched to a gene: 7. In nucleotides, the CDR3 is TGTGCCAGCACGCAGCGGGAGTTGGACACCGGGGAGCTGTTTTTT. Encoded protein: CASTQRELDTGELFF. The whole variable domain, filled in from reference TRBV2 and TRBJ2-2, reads EPEVTQTPSHQVTQMGQEVILRCVPISNHLYFYWYRQILGQKVEFLVSFYNNEISEKSEIFDDQFSVERPDGSNFTLKIRSTKLEDSAMYFCASTQRELDTGELFFGEGSRLTVL.

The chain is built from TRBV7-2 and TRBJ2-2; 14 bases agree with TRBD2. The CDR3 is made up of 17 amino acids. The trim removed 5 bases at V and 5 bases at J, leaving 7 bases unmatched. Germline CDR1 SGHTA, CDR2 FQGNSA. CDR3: CASSQGLAGVGTGELFF. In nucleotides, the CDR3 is TGTGCCAGCAGCCAGGGACTAGCGGGAGTAGGTACCGGGGAGCTGTTTTTT.

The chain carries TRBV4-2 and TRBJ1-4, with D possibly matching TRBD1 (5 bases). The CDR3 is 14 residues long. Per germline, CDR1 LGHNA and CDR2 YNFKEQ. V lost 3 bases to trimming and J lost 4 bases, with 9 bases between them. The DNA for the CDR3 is TGTGCCAGCAGCCAGACAGACGATAATGAAAAACTGTTTTTT. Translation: CASSQTDDNEKLFF.

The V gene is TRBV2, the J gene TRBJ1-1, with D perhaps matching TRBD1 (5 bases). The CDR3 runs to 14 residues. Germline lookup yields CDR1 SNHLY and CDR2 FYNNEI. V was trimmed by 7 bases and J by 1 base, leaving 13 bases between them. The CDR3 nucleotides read TGTGCCAGCACCCGACAGACGTCGAACACTGAAGCTTTCTTT. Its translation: CASTRQTSNTEAFF.

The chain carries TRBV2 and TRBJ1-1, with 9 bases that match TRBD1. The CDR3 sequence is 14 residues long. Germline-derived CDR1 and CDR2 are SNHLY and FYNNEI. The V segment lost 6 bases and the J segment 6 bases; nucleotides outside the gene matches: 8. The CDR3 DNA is TGTGCCAGCAGGCAACAGGGGGCTTCTGCTGAAGCTTTCTTT. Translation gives CASRQQGASAEAFF.

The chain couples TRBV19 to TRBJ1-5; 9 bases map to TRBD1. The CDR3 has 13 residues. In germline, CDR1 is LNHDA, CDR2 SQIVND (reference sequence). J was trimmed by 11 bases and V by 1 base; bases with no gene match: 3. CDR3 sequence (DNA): TGTGCCAGTAGTATAGGCCGGGACAGGGCCCAGCATTTT. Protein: CASSIGRDRAQHF. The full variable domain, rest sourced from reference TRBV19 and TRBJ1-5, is DGGITQSPKYLFRKEGQNVTLSCEQNLNHDAMYWYRQDPGQGLRLIYYSQIVNDFQKGDIAEGYSVSREKKESFPLTVTSAQKNPTAFYLCASSIGRDRAQHFGDGTRLSIL.

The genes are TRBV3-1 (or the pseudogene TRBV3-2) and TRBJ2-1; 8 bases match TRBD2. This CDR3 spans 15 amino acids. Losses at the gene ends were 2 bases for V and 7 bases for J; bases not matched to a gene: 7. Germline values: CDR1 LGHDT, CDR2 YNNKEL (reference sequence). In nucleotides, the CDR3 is TGTGCCAGCAGCCAAAGAGCGGGAGTAGGAAATGAGCAGTTCTTC. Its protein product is CASSQRAGVGNEQFF.

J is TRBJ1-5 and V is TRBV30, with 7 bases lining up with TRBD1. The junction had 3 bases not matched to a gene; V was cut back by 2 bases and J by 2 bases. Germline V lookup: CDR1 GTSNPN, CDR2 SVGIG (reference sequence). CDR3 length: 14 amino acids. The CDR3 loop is CAWSRQGGNQPQHF. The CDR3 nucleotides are TGTGCCTGGAGTCGACAGGGCGGCAATCAGCCCCAGCATTTT.

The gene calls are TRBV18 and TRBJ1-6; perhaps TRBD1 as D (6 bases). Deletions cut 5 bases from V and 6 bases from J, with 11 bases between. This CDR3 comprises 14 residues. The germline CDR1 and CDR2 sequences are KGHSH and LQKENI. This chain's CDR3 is CASSGGISNSPLHF. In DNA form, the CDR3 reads TGTGCCAGCTCAGGGGGCATTAGTAATTCACCCCTCCACTTT.

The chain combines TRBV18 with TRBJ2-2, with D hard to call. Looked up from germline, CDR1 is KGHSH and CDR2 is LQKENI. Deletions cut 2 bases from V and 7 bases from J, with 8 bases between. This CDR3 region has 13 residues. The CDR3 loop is CASSPSSIGELFF. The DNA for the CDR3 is TGTGCCAGCTCACCAAGCTCGATCGGGGAGCTGTTTTTT.

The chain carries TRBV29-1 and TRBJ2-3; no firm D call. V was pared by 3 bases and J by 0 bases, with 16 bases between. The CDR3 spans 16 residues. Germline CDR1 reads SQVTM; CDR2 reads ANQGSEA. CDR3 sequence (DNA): TGCAGCGTTGAGACCCGGATGAGGTGGAGCACAGATACGCAGTATTTT. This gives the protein CSVETRMRWSTDTQYF.

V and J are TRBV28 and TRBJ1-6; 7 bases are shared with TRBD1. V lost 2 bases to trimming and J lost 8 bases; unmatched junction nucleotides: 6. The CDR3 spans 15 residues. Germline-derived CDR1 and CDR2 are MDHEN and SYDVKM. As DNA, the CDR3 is TGTGCCAGCAGTTTAGGGGACAGTTCCTATTCACCCCTCCACTTT. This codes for CASSLGDSSYSPLHF.

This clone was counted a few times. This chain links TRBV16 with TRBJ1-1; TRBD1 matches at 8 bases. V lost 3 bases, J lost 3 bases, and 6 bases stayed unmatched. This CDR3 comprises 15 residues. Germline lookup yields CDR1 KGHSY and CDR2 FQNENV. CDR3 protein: CASSQAGGKDTEAFF. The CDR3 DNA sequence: TGTGCCAGCAGCCAGGCAGGGGGCAAGGACACTGAAGCTTTCTTT.

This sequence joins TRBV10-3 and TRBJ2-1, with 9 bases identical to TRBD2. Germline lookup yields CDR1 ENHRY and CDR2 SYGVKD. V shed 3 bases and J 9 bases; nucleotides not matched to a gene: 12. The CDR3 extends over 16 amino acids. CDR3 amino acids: CAISDSLAGATGEQFF. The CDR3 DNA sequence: TGTGCCATCAGTGACTCATTAGCGGGAGCAACGGGTGAGCAGTTCTTC.

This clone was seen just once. The CDR3 sequence: CASSQHRRVSGNTIYF. The DNA for the CDR3 is TGTGCCAGTAGTCAGCACAGACGCGTCTCTGGAAACACCATATATTTT. The J gene is TRBJ1-3, the V gene TRBV19, with D unclear. This CDR3 has 16 amino acids. Looked up from germline, CDR1 is LNHDA and CDR2 is SQIVND (reference sequence). Between the trimmed V and J ends, which lost 5 bases and 0 bases, there was a span of 14 bases.

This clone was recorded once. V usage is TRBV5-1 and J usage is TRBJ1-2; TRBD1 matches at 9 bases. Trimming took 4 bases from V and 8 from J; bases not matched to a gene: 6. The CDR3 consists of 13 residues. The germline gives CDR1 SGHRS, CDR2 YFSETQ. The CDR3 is CASSTRTGEGYTF. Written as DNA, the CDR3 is TGCGCCAGCAGCACCCGGACAGGGGAAGGCTACACCTTC.

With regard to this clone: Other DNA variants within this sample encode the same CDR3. The CDR3 loop reads CASSQGTGNNQPQHF. The CDR3 bases are TGTGCCAGCAGCCAGGGGACAGGGAACAATCAGCCCCAGCATTTT. The V and J genes are TRBV3-1 (or the pseudogene TRBV3-2) and TRBJ1-5; 9 bases are a match to TRBD1. CDR1 is LGHDT and CDR2 is YNNKEL in the germline V gene (reference sequence). V shed 3 bases, J shed 3 bases, and the junction held 3 bases outside the gene matches. CDR3 length: 15 residues.

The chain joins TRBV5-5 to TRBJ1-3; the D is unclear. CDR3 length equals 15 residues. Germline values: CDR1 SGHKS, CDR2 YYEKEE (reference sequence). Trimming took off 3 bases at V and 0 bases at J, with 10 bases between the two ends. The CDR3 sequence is CASSSESYSGNTIYF. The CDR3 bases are TGTGCCAGCAGCTCGGAGTCGTACTCTGGAAACACCATATATTTT.

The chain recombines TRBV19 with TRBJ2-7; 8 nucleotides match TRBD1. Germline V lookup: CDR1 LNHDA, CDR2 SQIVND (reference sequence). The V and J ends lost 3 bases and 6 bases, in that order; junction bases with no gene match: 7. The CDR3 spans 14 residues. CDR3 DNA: TGTGCCAGTAGTATCAGGACAGGGACAGCCGAGCAGTACTTC. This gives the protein CASSIRTGTAEQYF.

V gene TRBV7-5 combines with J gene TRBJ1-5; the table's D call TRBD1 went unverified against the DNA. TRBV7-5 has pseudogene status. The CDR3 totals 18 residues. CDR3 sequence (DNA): TGTGTCAGAAGCTTCCAATGGGGACAGGGTCGTATGAATCAGCCCCAGCATTTT. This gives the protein CVRSFQWGQGRMNQPQHF.

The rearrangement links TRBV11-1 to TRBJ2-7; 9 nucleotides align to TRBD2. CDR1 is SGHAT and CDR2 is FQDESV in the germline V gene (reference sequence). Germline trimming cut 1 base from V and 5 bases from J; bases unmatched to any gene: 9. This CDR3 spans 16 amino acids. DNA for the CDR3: TGTGCCAGCAGCTTAGAGACGCGGGGGGGCTTCAACGAGCAGTACTTC. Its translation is CASSLETRGGFNEQYF.

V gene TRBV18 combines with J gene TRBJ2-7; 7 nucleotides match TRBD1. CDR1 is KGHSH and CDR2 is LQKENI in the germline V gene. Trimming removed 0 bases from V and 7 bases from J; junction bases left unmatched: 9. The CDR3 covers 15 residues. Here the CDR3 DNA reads TGTGCCAGCTCACCACCGGGACAGTCTATGATAGAGCAGTACTTC. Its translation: CASSPPGQSMIEQYF.

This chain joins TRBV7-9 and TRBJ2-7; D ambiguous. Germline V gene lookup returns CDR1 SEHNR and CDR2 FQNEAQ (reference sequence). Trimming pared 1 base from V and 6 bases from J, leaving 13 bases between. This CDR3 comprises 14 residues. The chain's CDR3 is CASSLGRSVGEQYF. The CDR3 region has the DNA TGTGCCAGCAGCTTAGGGCGGTCAGTGGGCGAGCAGTACTTC. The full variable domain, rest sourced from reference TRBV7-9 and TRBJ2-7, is DTGVSQNPRHKITKRGQNVTFRCDPISEHNRLYWYRQTLGQGPEFLTYFQNEAQLEKSRLLSDRFSAERPKGSFSTLEIQRTEQGDSAMYLCASSLGRSVGEQYFGPGTRLTVT.

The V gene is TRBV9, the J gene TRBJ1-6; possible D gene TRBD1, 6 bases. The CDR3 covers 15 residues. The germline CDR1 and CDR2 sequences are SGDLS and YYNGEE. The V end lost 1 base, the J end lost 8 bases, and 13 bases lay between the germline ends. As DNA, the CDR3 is TGTGCCAGCAGCGTAACACAGGGACGGGATTCACCCCTCCACTTT. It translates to CASSVTQGRDSPLHF. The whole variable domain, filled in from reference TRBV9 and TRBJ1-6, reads DSGVTQTPKHLITATGQRVTLRCSPRSGDLSVYWYQQSLDQGLQFLIQYYNGEERAKGNILERFSAQQFPDLHSELNLSSLELGDSALYFCASSVTQGRDSPLHFGNGTRLTVT.